This T cell receptor beta chain was obtained from a study of regulatory T cells in long-lasting Graves disease. Study at large: Persistent Graves' disease required over 5 years of antithyroid drugs and positive TSH receptor antibodies.

The time point: persistent/refractory GD, antithyroid drugs over 5 years with positive TRAb. The authors made the TCR library using RNA they extracted from PBMCs. Per germline, CDR1 SGHRS and CDR2 YFSETQ. The CDR3 consists of 13 residues. Trimming pared 4 bases from V and 11 bases from J, leaving 18 bases between. This clonotype was detected ten times or more. Combining iRepertoire HTBI primers with Arm-PCR of CDR3 regions, the authors built TCR beta libraries. TCRdb re-derived calls from the multiplex PCR reads in MiXCR, one entry per CDR3 protein. This sample has around 400,000 distinct CDR3 sequences, with 23% found just once.

The sample was peripheral blood mononuclear cells (PBMCs), taken when the disease was refractory, from a patient treated with antithyroid drugs. The rearrangement links TRBV5-1 to TRBJ1-1; D may be TRBD1 (6 bases). This sequence was found in a female donor with Graves disease. CDR3 DNA: TGCGCCAGCAGCCCCAGAGGGGGGGTGGATGCTTTCTTT. This codes for CASSPRGGVDAFF.